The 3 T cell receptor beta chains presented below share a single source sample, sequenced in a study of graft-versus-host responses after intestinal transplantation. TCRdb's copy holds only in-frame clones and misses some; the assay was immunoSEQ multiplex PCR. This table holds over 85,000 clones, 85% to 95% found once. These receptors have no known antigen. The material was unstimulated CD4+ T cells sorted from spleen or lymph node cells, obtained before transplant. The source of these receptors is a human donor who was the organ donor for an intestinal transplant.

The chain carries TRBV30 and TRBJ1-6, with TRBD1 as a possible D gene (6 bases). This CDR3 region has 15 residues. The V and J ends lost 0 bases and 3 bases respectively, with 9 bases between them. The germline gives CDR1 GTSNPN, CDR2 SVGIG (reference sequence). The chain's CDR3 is CAWSVGGGYNSPLHF. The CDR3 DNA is TGTGCCTGGAGTGTAGGGGGGGGCTATAATTCACCCCTCCACTTT.

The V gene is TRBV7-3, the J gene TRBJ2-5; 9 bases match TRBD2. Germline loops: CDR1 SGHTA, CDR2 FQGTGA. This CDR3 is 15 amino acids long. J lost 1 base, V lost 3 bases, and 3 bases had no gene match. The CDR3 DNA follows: TGTGCCAGCAGCTTGGGACTAGCCCCCCAAGAGACCCAGTACTTC. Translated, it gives CASSLGLAPQETQYF.

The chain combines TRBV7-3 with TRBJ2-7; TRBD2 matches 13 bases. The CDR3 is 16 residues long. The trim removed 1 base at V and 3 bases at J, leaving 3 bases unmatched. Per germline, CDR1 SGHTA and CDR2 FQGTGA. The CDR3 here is CASSLRLAGGGYEQYF. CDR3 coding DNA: TGTGCCAGCAGCTTAAGACTAGCGGGGGGCGGCTACGAGCAGTACTTC.